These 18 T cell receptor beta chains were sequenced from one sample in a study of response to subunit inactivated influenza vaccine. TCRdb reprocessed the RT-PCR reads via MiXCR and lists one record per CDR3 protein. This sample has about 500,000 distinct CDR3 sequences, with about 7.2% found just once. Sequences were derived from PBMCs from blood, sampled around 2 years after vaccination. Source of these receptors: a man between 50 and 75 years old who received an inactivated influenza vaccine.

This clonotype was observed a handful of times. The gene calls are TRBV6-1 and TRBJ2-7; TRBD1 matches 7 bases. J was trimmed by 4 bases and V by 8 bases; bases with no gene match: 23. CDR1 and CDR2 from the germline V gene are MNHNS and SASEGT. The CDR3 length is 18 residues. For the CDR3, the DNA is TGTGCCAGCCCTGATGGCCGCATCGACAGGGATGGGATTTACGAGCAGTACTTC. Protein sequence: CASPDGRIDRDGIYEQYF.

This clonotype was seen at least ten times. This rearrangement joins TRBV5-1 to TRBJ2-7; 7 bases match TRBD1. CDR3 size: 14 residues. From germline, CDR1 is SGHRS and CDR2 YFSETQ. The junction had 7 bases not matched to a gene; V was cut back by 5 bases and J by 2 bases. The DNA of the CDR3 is TGCGCCAGCAGAGAACAGGGGCCGCCCTACGAGCAGTACTTC. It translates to CASREQGPPYEQYF. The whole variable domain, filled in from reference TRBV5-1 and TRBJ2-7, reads KAGVTQTPRYLIKTRGQQVTLSCSPISGHRSVSWYQQTPGQGLQFLFEYFSETQRNKGNFPGRFSGRQFSNSRSEMNVSTLELGDSALYLCASREQGPPYEQYFGPGTRLTVT.

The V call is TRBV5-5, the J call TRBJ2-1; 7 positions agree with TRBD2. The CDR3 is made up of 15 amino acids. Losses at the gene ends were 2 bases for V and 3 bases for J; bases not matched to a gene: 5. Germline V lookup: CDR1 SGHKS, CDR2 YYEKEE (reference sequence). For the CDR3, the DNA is TGTGCCAGCAGCTTCCAGCGGGACTACTACAATGAGCAGTTCTTC. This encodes CASSFQRDYYNEQFF.

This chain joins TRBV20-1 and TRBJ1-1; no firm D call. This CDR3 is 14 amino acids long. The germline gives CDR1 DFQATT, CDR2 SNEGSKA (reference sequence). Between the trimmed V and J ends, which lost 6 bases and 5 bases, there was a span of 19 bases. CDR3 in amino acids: CSAPILRGGTEAFF. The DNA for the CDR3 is TGCAGTGCCCCAATACTCCGGGGAGGTACTGAAGCTTTCTTT.

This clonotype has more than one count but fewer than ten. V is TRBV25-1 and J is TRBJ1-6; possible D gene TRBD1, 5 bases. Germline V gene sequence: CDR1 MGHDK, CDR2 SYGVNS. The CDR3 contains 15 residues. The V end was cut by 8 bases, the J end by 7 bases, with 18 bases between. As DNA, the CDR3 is TGTGCCAGCTCTCCTGAGGCAGGGAGAAATTCACCCCTCCACTTT. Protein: CASSPEAGRNSPLHF.

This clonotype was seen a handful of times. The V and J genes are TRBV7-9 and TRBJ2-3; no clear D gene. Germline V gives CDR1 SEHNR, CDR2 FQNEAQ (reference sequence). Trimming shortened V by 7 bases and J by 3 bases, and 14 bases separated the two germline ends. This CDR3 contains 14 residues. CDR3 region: CASIFSSRTDTQYF. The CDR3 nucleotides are TGTGCCAGCATCTTCTCCTCAAGGACAGATACGCAGTATTTT.

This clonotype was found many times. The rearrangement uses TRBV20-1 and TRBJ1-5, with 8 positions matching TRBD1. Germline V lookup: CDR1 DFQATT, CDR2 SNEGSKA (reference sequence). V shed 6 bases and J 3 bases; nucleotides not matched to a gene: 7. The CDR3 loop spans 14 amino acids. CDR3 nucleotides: TGCAGTGCCCCTCGACAGGGGATCAATCAGCCCCAGCATTTT. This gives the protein CSAPRQGINQPQHF.

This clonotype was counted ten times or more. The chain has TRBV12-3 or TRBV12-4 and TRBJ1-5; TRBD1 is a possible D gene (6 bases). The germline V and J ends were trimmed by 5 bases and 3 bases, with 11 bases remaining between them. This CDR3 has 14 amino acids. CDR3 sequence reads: CASSTTGINQPQHF. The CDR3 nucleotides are TGTGCCAGCAGTACAACAGGGATCAATCAGCCCCAGCATTTT.

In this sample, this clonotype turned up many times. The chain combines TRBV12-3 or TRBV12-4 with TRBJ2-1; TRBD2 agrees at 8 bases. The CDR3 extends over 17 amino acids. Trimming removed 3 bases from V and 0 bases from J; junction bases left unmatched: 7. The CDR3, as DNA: TGTGCCAGCAGTTTTCTTTTAGCGGGGAGCTCCTACAATGAGCAGTTCTTC. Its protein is CASSFLLAGSSYNEQFF.

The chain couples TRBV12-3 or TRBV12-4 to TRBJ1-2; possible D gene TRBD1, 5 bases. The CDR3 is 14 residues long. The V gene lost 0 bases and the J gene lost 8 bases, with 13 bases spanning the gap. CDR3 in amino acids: CASSLARDRGGYTF. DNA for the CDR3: TGTGCCAGCAGTTTAGCCCGGGACCGAGGAGGCTACACCTTC.

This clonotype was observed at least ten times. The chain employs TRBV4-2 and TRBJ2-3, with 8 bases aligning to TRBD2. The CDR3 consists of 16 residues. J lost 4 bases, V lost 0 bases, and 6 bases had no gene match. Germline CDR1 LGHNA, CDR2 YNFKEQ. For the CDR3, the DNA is TGTGCCAGCAGCCAAGATTTTGCGGGAGGATCAGATACGCAGTATTTT. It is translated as CASSQDFAGGSDTQYF.

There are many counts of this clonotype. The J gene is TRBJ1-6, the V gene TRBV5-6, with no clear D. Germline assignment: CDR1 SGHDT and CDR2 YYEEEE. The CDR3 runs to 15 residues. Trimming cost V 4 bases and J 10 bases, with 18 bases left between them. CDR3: CASSPLSGLESPLHF. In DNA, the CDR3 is TGTGCCAGCAGCCCATTGTCTGGGCTAGAGTCACCCCTCCACTTT.

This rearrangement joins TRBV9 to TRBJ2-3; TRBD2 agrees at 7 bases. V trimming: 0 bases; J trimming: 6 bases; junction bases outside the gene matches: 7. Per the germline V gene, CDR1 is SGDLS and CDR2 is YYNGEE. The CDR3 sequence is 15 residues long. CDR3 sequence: CASSVDGGSRDTQYF. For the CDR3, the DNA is TGTGCCAGCAGCGTAGACGGCGGGAGCAGGGATACGCAGTATTTT.

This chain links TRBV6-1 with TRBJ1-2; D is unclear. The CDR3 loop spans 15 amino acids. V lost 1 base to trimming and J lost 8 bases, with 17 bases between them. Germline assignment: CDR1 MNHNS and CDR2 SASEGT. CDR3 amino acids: CASSEVVPPIWGYTF. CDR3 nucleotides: TGTGCCAGCAGTGAAGTGGTCCCTCCTATTTGGGGCTACACCTTC.

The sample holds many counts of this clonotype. The CDR3 bases are TGTGCCAGCACCGTGACCCTTCCGGACAAGTACACCGGGGAGCTGTTTTTT. Translating gives CASTVTLPDKYTGELFF. V and J are TRBV7-6 and TRBJ2-2; the D gene is possibly TRBD1 (5 bases). Between the trimmed V and J ends, which lost 7 bases and 3 bases, there was a span of 21 bases. CDR3 length equals 17 residues. From germline, CDR1 is SGHVS and CDR2 FNYEAQ. The entire variable domain, with the rest obtained from reference TRBV7-6 and TRBJ2-2, is as follows: GAGVSQSPRYKVTKRGQDVALRCDPISGHVSLYWYRQALGQGPEFLTYFNYEAQQDKSGLPNDRFSAERPEGSISTLTIQRTEQRDSAMYRCASTVTLPDKYTGELFFGEGSRLTVL.

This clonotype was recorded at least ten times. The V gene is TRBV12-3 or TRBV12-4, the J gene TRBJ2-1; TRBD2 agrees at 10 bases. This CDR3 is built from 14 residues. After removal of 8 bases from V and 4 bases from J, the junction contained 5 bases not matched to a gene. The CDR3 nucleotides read TGTGCCAGCTCACTAGCGGGACCATACAATGAGCAGTTCTTC. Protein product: CASSLAGPYNEQFF.

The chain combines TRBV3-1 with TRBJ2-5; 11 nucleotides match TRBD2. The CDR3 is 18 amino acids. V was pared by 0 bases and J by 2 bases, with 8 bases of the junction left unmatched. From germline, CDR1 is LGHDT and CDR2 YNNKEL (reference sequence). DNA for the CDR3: TGTGCCAGCAGCCAAGATTCCGCGGGACTAGCGGTTCAAGAGACCCAGTACTTC. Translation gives CASSQDSAGLAVQETQYF.

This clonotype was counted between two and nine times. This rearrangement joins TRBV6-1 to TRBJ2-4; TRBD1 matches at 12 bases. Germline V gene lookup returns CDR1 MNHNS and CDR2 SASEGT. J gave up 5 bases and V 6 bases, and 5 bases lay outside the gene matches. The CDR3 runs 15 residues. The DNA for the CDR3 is TGTGCCAGCAGCCCGGGACAGGGGGCTGAAAACATTCAGTACTTC. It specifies CASSPGQGAENIQYF.